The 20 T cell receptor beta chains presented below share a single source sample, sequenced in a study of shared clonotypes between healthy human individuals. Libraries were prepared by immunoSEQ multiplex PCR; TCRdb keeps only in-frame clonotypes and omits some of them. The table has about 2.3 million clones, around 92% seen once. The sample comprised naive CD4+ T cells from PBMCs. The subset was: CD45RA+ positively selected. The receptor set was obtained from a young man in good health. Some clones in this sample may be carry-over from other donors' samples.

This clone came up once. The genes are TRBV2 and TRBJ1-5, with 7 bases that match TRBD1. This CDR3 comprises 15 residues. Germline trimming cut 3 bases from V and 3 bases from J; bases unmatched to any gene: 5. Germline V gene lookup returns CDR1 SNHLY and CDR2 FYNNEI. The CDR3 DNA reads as TGTGCCAGCAGTGACGGCAGGGGGGTCAATCAGCCCCAGCATTTT. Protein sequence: CASSDGRGVNQPQHF.

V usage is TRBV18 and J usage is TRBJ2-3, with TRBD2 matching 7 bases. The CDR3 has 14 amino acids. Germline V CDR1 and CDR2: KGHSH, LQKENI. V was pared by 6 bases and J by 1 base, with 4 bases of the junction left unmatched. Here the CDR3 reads CASSFAGGTDTQYF. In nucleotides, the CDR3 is TGTGCCAGCTCCTTCGCGGGAGGCACAGATACGCAGTATTTT.

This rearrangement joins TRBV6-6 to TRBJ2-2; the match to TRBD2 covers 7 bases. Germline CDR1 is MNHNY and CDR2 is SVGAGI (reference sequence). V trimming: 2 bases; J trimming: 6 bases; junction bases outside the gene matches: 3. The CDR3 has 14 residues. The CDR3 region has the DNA TGTGCCAGCAGTTACCGGGGGGTTCCCGGGGAGCTGTTTTTT. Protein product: CASSYRGVPGELFF.

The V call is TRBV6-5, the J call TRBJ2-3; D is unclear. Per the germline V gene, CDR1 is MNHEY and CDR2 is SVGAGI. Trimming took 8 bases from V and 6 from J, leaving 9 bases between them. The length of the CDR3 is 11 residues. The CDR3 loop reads CASRSDDTQYF. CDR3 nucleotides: TGTGCCAGCCGGAGCGATGATACGCAGTATTTT.

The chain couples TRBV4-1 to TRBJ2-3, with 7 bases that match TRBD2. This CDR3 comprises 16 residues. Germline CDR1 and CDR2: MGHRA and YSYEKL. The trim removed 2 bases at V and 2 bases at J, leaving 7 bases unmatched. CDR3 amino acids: CASSQTGLTDTDTQYF. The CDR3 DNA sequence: TGCGCCAGCAGCCAAACGGGACTAACGGACACAGATACGCAGTATTTT.

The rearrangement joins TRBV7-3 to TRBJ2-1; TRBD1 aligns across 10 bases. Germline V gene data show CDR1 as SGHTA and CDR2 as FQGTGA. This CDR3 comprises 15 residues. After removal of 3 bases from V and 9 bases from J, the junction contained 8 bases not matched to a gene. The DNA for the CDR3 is TGTGCCAGCAGCTTCCGGGACAGGGGAGAAAGTGAGCAGTTCTTC. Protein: CASSFRDRGESEQFF. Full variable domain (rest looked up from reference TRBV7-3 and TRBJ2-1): GAGVSQTPSNKVTEKGKYVELRCDPISGHTALYWYRQSLGQGPEFLIYFQGTGAADDSGLPNDRFFAVRPEGSVSTLKIQRTERGDSAVYLCASSFRDRGESEQFFGPGTRLTVL.

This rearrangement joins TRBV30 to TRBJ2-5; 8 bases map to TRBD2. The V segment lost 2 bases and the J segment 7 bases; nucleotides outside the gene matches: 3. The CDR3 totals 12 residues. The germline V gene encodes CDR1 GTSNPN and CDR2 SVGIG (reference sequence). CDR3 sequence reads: CAWSTSGRTQYF. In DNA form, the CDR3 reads TGTGCCTGGAGTACTAGCGGCCGGACCCAGTACTTC.

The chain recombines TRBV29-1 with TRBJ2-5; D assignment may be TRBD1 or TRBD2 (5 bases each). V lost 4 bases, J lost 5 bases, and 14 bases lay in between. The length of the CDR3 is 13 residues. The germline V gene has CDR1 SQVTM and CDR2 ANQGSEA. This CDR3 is CSVGGVILETQYF. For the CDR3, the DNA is TGCAGCGTTGGAGGGGTCATACTGGAGACCCAGTACTTC.

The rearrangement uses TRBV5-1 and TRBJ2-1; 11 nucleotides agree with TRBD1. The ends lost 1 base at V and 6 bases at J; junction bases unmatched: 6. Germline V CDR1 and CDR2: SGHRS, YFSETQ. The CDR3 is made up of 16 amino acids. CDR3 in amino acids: CASSLQGTGGGNEQFF. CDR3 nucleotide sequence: TGCGCCAGCAGCTTGCAGGGGACAGGGGGTGGCAATGAGCAGTTCTTC.

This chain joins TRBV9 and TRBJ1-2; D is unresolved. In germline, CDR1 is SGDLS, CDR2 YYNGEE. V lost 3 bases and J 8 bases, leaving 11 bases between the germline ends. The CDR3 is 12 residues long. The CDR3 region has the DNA TGTGCCAGCAGCGCCGATATAGCCGGCTACACCTTC. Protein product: CASSADIAGYTF.

Written as DNA, the CDR3 is TGTGCCAGCAGCTTATCCCCCAGCGCCTACTCCTACGAGCAGTACTTC. Translating gives CASSLSPSAYSYEQYF. This chain uses TRBV7-2 with TRBJ2-7; no clear D. Germline CDR1 reads SGHTA; CDR2 reads FQGNSA. The CDR3 has 16 residues. V was trimmed by 2 bases and J by 0 bases, leaving 14 bases between them.

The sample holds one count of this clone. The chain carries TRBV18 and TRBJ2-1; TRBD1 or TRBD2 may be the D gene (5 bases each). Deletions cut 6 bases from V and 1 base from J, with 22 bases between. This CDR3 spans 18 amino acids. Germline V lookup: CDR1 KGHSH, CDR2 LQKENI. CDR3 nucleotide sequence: TGTGCCAGCTCCCAACTCGGGATCAGGGCAGTATCCTACAATGAGCAGTTCTTC. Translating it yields CASSQLGIRAVSYNEQFF.

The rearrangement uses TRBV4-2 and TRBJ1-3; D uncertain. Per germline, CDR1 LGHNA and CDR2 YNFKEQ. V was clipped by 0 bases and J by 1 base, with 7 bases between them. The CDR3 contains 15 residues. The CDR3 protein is CASSQDTRSGNTIYF. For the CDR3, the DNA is TGTGCCAGCAGCCAAGATACGAGGTCTGGAAACACCATATATTTT.

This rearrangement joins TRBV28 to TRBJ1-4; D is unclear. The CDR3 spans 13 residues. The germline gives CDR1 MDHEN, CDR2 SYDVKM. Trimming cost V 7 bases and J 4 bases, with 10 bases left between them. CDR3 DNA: TGTGCCAGCAAATTCAACGATAATGAAAAACTGTTTTTT. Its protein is CASKFNDNEKLFF.

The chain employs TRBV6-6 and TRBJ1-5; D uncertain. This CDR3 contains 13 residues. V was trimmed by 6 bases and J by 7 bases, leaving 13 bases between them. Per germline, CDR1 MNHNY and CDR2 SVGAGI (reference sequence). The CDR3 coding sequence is TGTGCCAGCAGCCCGTTTGCGGGCCAGCCCCAGCATTTT. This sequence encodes CASSPFAGQPQHF.

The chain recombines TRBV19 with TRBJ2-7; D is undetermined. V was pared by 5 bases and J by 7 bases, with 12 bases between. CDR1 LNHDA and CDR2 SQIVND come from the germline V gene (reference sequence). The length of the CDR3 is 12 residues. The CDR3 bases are TGTGCCAGTAGTCCGTCGGGTGGGGAGCAGTACTTC. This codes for CASSPSGGEQYF.

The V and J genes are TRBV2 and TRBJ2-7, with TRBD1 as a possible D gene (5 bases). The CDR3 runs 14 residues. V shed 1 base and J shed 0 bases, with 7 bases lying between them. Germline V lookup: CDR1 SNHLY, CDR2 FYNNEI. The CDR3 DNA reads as TGTGCCAGCAGTGAAGGGACATACTCCTACGAGCAGTACTTC. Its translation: CASSEGTYSYEQYF.

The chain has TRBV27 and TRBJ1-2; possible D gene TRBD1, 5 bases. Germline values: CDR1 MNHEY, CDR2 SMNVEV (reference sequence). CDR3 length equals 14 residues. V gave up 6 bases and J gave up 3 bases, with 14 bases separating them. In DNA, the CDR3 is TGTGCCAGCAGCCCCAGGGTTGAGGACTATGGCTACACCTTC. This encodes CASSPRVEDYGYTF.

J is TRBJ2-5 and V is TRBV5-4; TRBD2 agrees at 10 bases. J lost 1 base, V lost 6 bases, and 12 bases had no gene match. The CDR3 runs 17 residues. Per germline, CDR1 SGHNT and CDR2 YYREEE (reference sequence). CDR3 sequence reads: CASKGGLAGAFQETQYF. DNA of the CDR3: TGTGCCAGCAAGGGGGGGCTAGCGGGAGCTTTCCAAGAGACCCAGTACTTC.

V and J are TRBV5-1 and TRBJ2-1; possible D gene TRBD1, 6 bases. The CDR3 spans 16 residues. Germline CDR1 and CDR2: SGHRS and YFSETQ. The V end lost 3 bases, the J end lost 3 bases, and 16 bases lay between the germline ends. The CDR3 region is CASSSRVQGIYNEQFF. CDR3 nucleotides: TGCGCCAGCAGCTCCCGGGTACAGGGTATCTACAATGAGCAGTTCTTC.